This T cell receptor (beta chain) is from a study of vaccination and CD4 T cells after COVID-19. This clonotype is judged large. Its antigen is as yet unknown. The Oncomine TCR Beta short-read assay was applied to DNA of cultured CD4+ T cells. TCRdb re-analysed the PCR reads in MiXCR, keeping a single row per CDR3 protein. The table records under 4,500 distinct CDR3 sequences, roughly 30% of them present only once. The CDR3 is 14 residues long. The J segment lost 5 bases and the V segment lost 5 bases, leaving 8 bases of the junction unmatched. Treatment given: approximately 11-day PBMC culture with coronavirus spike peptide pools or control peptides (ViraFEST assay). ViraFEST stimulated the growth of antigen-specific T cells using peptide pools and subsequently profiled their TCRs by sequencing.

The rearrangement joins TRBV12-3 or TRBV12-4 to TRBJ2-5; 7 bases match TRBD2. The sequence was obtained from a human donor who had recovered from COVID-19. Sequences were obtained from CD4+ T cells from blood, cultured in vitro. The CDR3 here is CASSAGTTSETQYF. The CDR3, as DNA: TGTGCCAGCAGTGCCGGGACTACCTCGGAGACCCAGTACTTC.